This TCR beta chain comes out of a study of shared clonotypes between healthy human individuals. Overall study context: Serving as donors were two women and three men, whose ages spanned 18 to 49.

Using immunoSEQ multiplex PCR, the repertoire was profiled, and TCRdb retains in-frame clones only, with some absent. The sample has hundreds of thousands of clones, about 96% seen once. Whole-study results and caveats: Sorted-subset sequencing, rarefaction showed, was incomplete despite large depth.

Terminally differentiated effector memory CD45RA+ cells were left out of the naive CD8 fraction, which was CD45RO-negative and positively selected for CCR7. Details on this clone: Its antigen is not identified.

This CDR3 region has 19 residues. The chain couples TRBV7-5 to TRBJ2-3; TRBD1 is the table's D call and was not checked against the DNA. TRBV7-5 is shown as a pseudogene. The specimen was naive CD8+ T cells sorted from blood. The clonotype was recovered from a man aged 30 to 45 in good health. In DNA form, the CDR3 reads TGTGTCAGAAGCTTAGAGGGACAGCGGTTACCCCCGGCCCCAGATACGCAGTATTTT. It yields the protein CVRSLEGQRLPPAPDTQYF.